This T cell receptor beta chain is drawn from a study of identical twins. Study-wide points: Within cord blood, abundant beta clonotypes carried fewer insertions, but memory repertoires showed no such trend.

MiXCR, applied by TCRdb to the 5' RACE reads, yields one record per CDR3 protein. The top ten hold approximately 0.29% of the sample, which has some 1,700,000 distinct CDR3 sequences, less than 40% seen once. As for this clonotype: Antigen: not known.

This CDR3 has 14 residues. V was clipped by 2 bases and J by 6 bases, with 10 bases between them. The source material was cord blood. The origin of this receptor is a newborn girl in good health. J is TRBJ2-2 and V is TRBV12-3 or TRBV12-4, with D uncertain. CDR3 amino acids: CASSLLDPPGELFF. For the CDR3, the DNA is TGTGCCAGCAGTTTACTGGACCCCCCCGGGGAGCTGTTTTTT.